These T cell receptor beta chains were read from a single sample in a study of vaccination and CD4 T cells after COVID-19. These receptors' targets are unknown. TCRdb reanalysed the PCR reads using MiXCR and keeps one entry per CDR3 protein. The profile covers about 12,000 distinct CDR3 sequences, with approximately 60% appearing a single time and over 10% taken by the ten largest. Sample: CD4+ T cells from blood, cultured in vitro. The receptors originated from a human donor who had recovered from COVID-19. Both conserved end residues are part of each CDR3. The D gene is left open where the match is weak. The size field is filled for only some rows; it gives once, few, many or a size class.

V,D,size,J,CDR3,DNA
TRBV6-1,NA,NA,TRBJ2-5,CASSPQETQYF,TGTGCCAGCAGCCCACAAGAGACCCAGTACTTC
TRBV30,TRBD1,NA,TRBJ1-6,CAWRDRGNSPLHF,TGTGCCTGGAGAGACAGGGGCAATTCACCCCTCCACTTT
TRBV2,NA,NA,TRBJ1-2,CASSDTGIYGYTF,TGTGCCAGCAGTGATACAGGGATCTATGGCTACACCTTC
TRBV6-5,TRBD1,NA,TRBJ2-5,CASSSPDRGSETQYF,TGTGCCAGCAGTTCCCCGGACAGGGGGAGCGAGACCCAGTACTTC
TRBV10-3,NA,NA,TRBJ1-2,CAITGGPWGHTF,TGTGCCATCACCGGGGGTCCCTGGGGCCACACCTTC
TRBV28,NA,NA,TRBJ1-5,CASSPPRESLPQHF,TGTGCCAGCAGTCCACCACGGGAATCTCTGCCCCAGCATTTT
TRBV7-2,NA,NA,TRBJ2-7,CASSFGGSSYEQYF,TGTGCCAGCAGCTTCGGGGGTAGCTCCTACGAGCAGTACTTC
TRBV14,NA,NA,TRBJ2-7,CASSQTPFPANYEQYF,TGTGCCAGCAGCCAAACTCCTTTCCCTGCCAACTACGAGCAGTACTTC
TRBV7-9,NA,NA,TRBJ1-3,CASSPRFEGNSGNTIYF,TGTGCCAGCAGCCCCCGTTTTGAGGGAAACTCTGGAAACACCATATATTTT
TRBV20-1,NA,NA,TRBJ1-3,CSARGNSGNTIYF,TGCAGTGCTAGGGGGAACTCTGGAAACACCATATATTTT
TRBV20-1,TRBD1,NA,TRBJ2-7,CSAEGGQGVSYEQYF,TGCAGTGCTGAAGGGGGACAGGGAGTCTCCTACGAGCAGTACTTC
TRBV6-1,NA,NA,TRBJ2-7,CASSGRTDLAYEQYF,TGTGCCAGCAGTGGCAGGACAGATTTAGCCTACGAGCAGTACTTC
TRBV6-1,TRBD1,few,TRBJ2-6,CAVIWTGANSGANVLTF,TGTGCCGTAATTTGGACAGGGGCTAACTCTGGGGCCAACGTCCTGACTTTC
TRBV6-5,TRBD2,NA,TRBJ2-5,CASSYRAGGSGRETQYF,TGTGCCAGCAGTTACCGCGCGGGAGGGTCAGGGCGGGAGACCCAGTACTTC
TRBV2,NA,NA,TRBJ1-5,CASSPTGPDQPQHF,TGTGCCAGCAGTCCAACAGGGCCCGATCAGCCCCAGCATTTT
TRBV20-1,NA,NA,TRBJ1-2,CSARGVENYGYTF,TGCAGTGCTAGAGGGGTGGAAAACTATGGCTACACCTTC
TRBV6-5,NA,few,TRBJ1-2,CASSYNSKGGIGGYTF,TGTGCCAGCAGTTACAATAGTAAGGGAGGGATCGGTGGCTACACTTTC
TRBV6-1,TRBD1,NA,TRBJ1-5,CASSEFGTGANQPQHF,TGTGCCAGCAGTGAATTCGGGACAGGGGCCAATCAGCCCCAGCATTTT